This T cell receptor (beta chain) was retrieved from a study of cytomegalovirus exposure and HLA in healthy donors. Overall study context: Among the 300 to 500 donors who were genotyped, approximately 84% fell in the genetic ancestry cluster that is associated with self-reported Caucasian donors. Study-level results: Cytomegalovirus-associated TCR beta chains were listed, numbering more than 150.

This clone was counted only a few times. Its antigen is as yet unknown. The same CDR3 is also encoded by other DNA sequences in this sample. PCR involved 60 Vbeta and 13 Jbeta primers. TCRdb's table, derived via immunoSEQ multiplex PCR, lists solely in-frame clones and lacks some. The sample contains about 160,000 clones, more than 60% of which appear only once. This CDR3 has 13 residues. Germline values: CDR1 PRHDT, CDR2 FYEKMQ (reference sequence). V was trimmed by 3 bases and J by 4 bases, leaving 10 bases between them. The rearrangement joins TRBV13 to TRBJ2-7; D gene uncertain. Sequences were obtained from PBMCs. The receptor was isolated from a man aged 35-49 years in good health and CMV-seronegative. The CDR3 nucleotides are TGTGCCAGCAGCTTTAACCATCTATACGAGCAGTACTTC. Its translation is CASSFNHLYEQYF. The complete variable domain, with remaining parts taken from reference TRBV13 and TRBJ2-7, reads AAGVIQSPRHLIKEKRETATLKCYPIPRHDTVYWYQQGPGQDPQFLISFYEKMQSDKGSIPDRFSAQQFSDYHSELNMSSLELGDSALYFCASSFNHLYEQYFGPGTRLTVT.